Included here is one TCR beta chain sequence, with context. Its antigen is not identified. The sample has other DNA sequences that encode this CDR3 too. The authors sorted CD4+ naive, central memory, regulatory and stem cell-like memory cells via CD45RO/CCR7/CD25/CD127/CD95/CD27. The data derive from a study of beta chain features in type 1 diabetes. Across the whole study: The study examined roughly 100 million sorted cells across all samples.

Germline CDR1 reads SGDLS; CDR2 reads YYNGEE. Trimming stripped 2 bases from V and 4 bases from J, with 7 bases between. CDR3 size: 13 residues. Every bit of the isolated RNA underwent reverse transcription, so sequencing read expressed TCRB transcripts. The data were produced by immunoSEQ multiplex PCR, yet TCRdb's version contains in-frame clones alone and is incomplete. The sample shows about half a million clones, roughly 10% of them seen only once. Study-level findings and limits: Moderately but significantly shorter TCRB CDR3s were found in Type 1 diabetes patients in all four CD4+ subsets. Although PCR might favor shorter templates, it would do so equally in patients and controls.

Sample: naive CD4+ T cells from blood. This TCR derives from a woman in her late teens or twenties in good health. The V gene is TRBV9, the J gene TRBJ2-1, with no clear D. CDR3 sequence (DNA): TGTGCCAGCAGCGTTGGTGAATACAATGAGCAGTTCTTC. Residues: CASSVGEYNEQFF.